The following is a TCR beta chain sequence with its context. The record originates from a study of blood T cell repertoires in COVID-19. Germline-derived CDR1 and CDR2 are DFQATT and SNEGSKA (reference sequence). With 6 bases removed from V and 7 bases from J, the gap between germline ends came to 12 bases. This CDR3 has 11 residues. Measured with immunoSEQ multiplex PCR; TCRdb has only the in-frame clones, and not every one. The sample lists more than 300,000 clones, about 90% occurring once. V usage is TRBV20-1 and J usage is TRBJ1-1; a weak D match, TRBD1 (6 bases). The sequence came from a woman younger than 45 with COVID-19, enrolled during active disease. The sequencing input was peripheral blood. CDR3: CSAHRTVEAFF. Here the CDR3 DNA reads TGCAGTGCGCATCGGACAGTTGAAGCTTTCTTT.